This T cell receptor (beta chain) was sequenced in a study of T cell responses to AZD1222 COVID-19 vaccine. Some clones are missing from TCRdb's copy, which holds only in-frame ones; the method was immunoSEQ multiplex PCR. This repertoire shows about 150,000 clones, approximately 85% found once; its top ten account for approximately 8%. The germline V and J ends were trimmed by 6 bases and 2 bases, with 13 bases remaining between them. Germline values: CDR1 MNHEY, CDR2 SVGAGI. The CDR3 length is 14 residues. The receptor comes from an adult in good health. The sample consisted of peripheral blood, taken on day 0 of AZD1222 vaccination. This chain joins TRBV6-5 and TRBJ2-5; no clear D. In DNA, the CDR3 is TGTGCCAGCAGGGTTAGCTTGGGGCAAGAGACCCAGTACTTC. It translates to CASRVSLGQETQYF.